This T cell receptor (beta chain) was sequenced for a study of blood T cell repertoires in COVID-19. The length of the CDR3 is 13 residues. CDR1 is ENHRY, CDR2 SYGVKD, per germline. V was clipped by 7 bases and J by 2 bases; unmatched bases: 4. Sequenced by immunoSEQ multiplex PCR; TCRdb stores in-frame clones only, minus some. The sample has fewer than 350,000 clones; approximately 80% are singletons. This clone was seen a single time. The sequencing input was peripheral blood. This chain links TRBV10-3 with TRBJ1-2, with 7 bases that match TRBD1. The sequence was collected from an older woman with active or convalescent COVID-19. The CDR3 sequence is CAITADRNYGYTF. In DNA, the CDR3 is TGTGCCATCACCGCGGACAGGAACTATGGCTACACCTTC.